The clone carrying this T cell receptor beta chain was recorded once. The V gene end was trimmed by 8 bases and the J gene end by 14 bases; junction bases not matched to a gene: 11. The CDR3 sequence is 12 residues long. From germline, CDR1 is MDHEN and CDR2 SYDVKM. The sample belongs to a study of preoperative IRX-2 immunotherapy in early breast cancer. Assay: immunoSEQ multiplex PCR; the TCRdb copy retains only in-frame clones and omits some. This table has about 27,000 clones, 65% to 85% appearing once. Treatment indicated: preoperative locoregional IRX-2 cytokine immunotherapy. The specimen was lymph node tissue, collected before IRX-2 immunotherapy. The chain is built from TRBV28 and TRBJ2-3; TRBD2 agrees at 9 bases. The clonotype was recovered from a human donor with breast cancer. CDR3 amino acids: CASRGSAGGLYF. The DNA of the CDR3 is TGTGCCAGCCGTGGGTCTGCGGGGGGGCTGTATTTT.